These 29 T cell receptor beta chains were sequenced from one sample in a study of shared clonotypes between healthy human individuals. Sequenced by immunoSEQ multiplex PCR; TCRdb stores in-frame clones only, minus some. The sample lists 1,500,000 or so clones, approximately 98.5% occurring once. The specimen sequenced was naive CD4+ T cells sorted from blood. Subset given: CD45RA+ positively selected. The receptors were sampled from a man under 40 in good health.

This clone was recorded only once. J is TRBJ1-3 and V is TRBV5-1, with 8 bases identical to TRBD1. Looked up from germline, CDR1 is SGHRS and CDR2 is YFSETQ. The ends lost 5 bases at V and 4 bases at J; junction bases unmatched: 5. CDR3 length: 14 amino acids. This CDR3 reads CASSNRGSGNTIYF. The DNA of the CDR3 is TGCGCCAGCAGTAACAGGGGGTCCGGAAACACCATATATTTT.

Written as DNA, the CDR3 is TGCGCCAGCAGGTCGGGGACAGAACAAACCGGGGGCTACAATGAGCAGTTCTTC. Amino acids: CASRSGTEQTGGYNEQFF. V and J are TRBV5-1 and TRBJ2-1, with D possibly being TRBD1 (7 bases). The CDR3 consists of 18 residues. The germline gives CDR1 SGHRS, CDR2 YFSETQ. Trimming took 5 bases from V and 3 from J, leaving 24 bases between them. Full variable domain (remainder filled in from reference TRBV5-1 and TRBJ2-1): KAGVTQTPRYLIKTRGQQVTLSCSPISGHRSVSWYQQTPGQGLQFLFEYFSETQRNKGNFPGRFSGRQFSNSRSEMNVSTLELGDSALYLCASRSGTEQTGGYNEQFFGPGTRLTVL.

The genes are TRBV27 and TRBJ2-3, with 9 positions matching TRBD2. Germline assignment: CDR1 MNHEY and CDR2 SMNVEV (reference sequence). There are 15 residues in the CDR3. Trimming removed 5 bases from V and 10 bases from J; junction bases left unmatched: 13. CDR3: CASSLTTSGSWAQYF. The CDR3 DNA sequence: TGTGCCAGCAGTCTTACGACTAGCGGTTCTTGGGCGCAGTATTTT.

In its sample, this clone was seen once. This sequence joins TRBV11-2 and TRBJ2-7, with 8 bases that match TRBD2. Trimming cost V 1 base and J 0 bases; bases outside gene matches: 2. From germline, CDR1 is SGHAT and CDR2 FQNNGV. The CDR3 extends over 15 amino acids. CDR3 in amino acids: CASSLVSGTSYEQYF. DNA of the CDR3: TGTGCCAGCAGCTTAGTTAGCGGGACCTCCTACGAGCAGTACTTC.

The rearrangement joins TRBV18 to TRBJ2-1; D possibly corresponds to TRBD1 (7 bases). CDR3 length equals 15 residues. V was clipped by 2 bases and J by 7 bases, with 15 bases between them. Germline V gene lookup returns CDR1 KGHSH and CDR2 LQKENI. In nucleotides, the CDR3 is TGTGCCAGCTCACCAGGCCAGGGGGGAGGAAATGAGCAGTTCTTC. Translating it yields CASSPGQGGGNEQFF.

The chain employs TRBV27 and TRBJ2-7, with D tentatively TRBD1 (5 bases). Germline loops: CDR1 MNHEY, CDR2 SMNVEV (reference sequence). The CDR3 extends over 14 amino acids. V lost 3 bases and J lost 1, with 10 bases in between. CDR3 residues: CASSFVRASYEQYF. DNA for the CDR3: TGTGCCAGCAGTTTTGTCAGGGCTTCCTACGAGCAGTACTTC.

The rearrangement links TRBV28 to TRBJ1-4; D uncertain. Trimming left V 3 bases short and J 11 bases short, with 7 bases between. The CDR3 covers 11 residues. CDR1 MDHEN and CDR2 SYDVKM come from the germline V gene. The CDR3 protein is CASSFTNKLFF. In DNA form, the CDR3 reads TGTGCCAGCAGTTTTACGAATAAACTGTTTTTT.

The chain joins TRBV7-7 to TRBJ2-1; D tentatively reads TRBD1 or TRBD2 (7 bases each). Germline V gene data show CDR1 as SSHAT and CDR2 as FNYEAQ (reference sequence). The CDR3 has 16 residues. Trimming shortened V by 1 base and J by 9 bases, and 19 bases separated the two germline ends. In DNA, the CDR3 is TGTGCCAGCAGCTTAGGGTGGGACTACCAGGGGGGTGAGCAGTTCTTC. It specifies CASSLGWDYQGGEQFF. Full variable domain (missing parts from reference TRBV7-7 and TRBJ2-1): GAGVSQSPRYKVTKRGQDVTLRCDPISSHATLYWYQQALGQGPEFLTYFNYEAQPDKSGLPSDRFSAERPEGSISTLTIQRTEQRDSAMYRCASSLGWDYQGGEQFFGPGTRLTVL.

The gene calls are TRBV9 and TRBJ2-5; D not resolved. CDR3 length equals 15 residues. Trimming pared 0 bases from V and 5 bases from J, leaving 14 bases between. From germline, CDR1 is SGDLS and CDR2 YYNGEE. The CDR3 reads CASSVGHSAAETQYF. DNA of the CDR3: TGTGCCAGCAGCGTAGGACATTCTGCGGCGGAGACCCAGTACTTC.

The chain combines TRBV5-1 with TRBJ1-3; maybe TRBD1 (5 bases). From germline, CDR1 is SGHRS and CDR2 YFSETQ. The CDR3 runs to 15 residues. The V end was cut by 2 bases, the J end by 8 bases, with 17 bases between. The CDR3 reads CASSFNRREVDTIYF. As DNA, the CDR3 is TGCGCCAGCAGCTTTAATCGCAGGGAGGTAGACACCATATATTTT.

This clone was seen a single time. The CDR3 DNA reads as TGCAGCGTTAGGACAGGTTCTTATTATGGCTACACCTTC. It codes for CSVRTGSYYGYTF. This chain connects TRBV29-1 to TRBJ1-2; 7 nucleotides agree with TRBD1. J was trimmed by 5 bases and V by 5 bases; bases with no gene match: 8. Germline lookup yields CDR1 SQVTM and CDR2 ANQGSEA. The CDR3 loop spans 13 amino acids.

The chain has TRBV19 and TRBJ1-2, with D possibly being TRBD1 (5 bases). The CDR3 has 20 amino acids. Trimming removed 3 bases from V and 2 bases from J, with 28 bases in between. CDR1 LNHDA and CDR2 SQIVND come from the germline V gene (reference sequence). The CDR3 loop is CASSMSLVQALTGRNYGYTF. As DNA, the CDR3 is TGTGCCAGTAGTATGTCCTTGGTACAGGCCCTAACCGGGAGGAACTATGGCTACACCTTC.

The chain couples TRBV5-1 to TRBJ1-5, with unresolved D. The CDR3 is 14 amino acids. The germline V and J ends were trimmed by 1 base and 0 bases, with 5 bases remaining between them. Germline V gives CDR1 SGHRS, CDR2 YFSETQ. CDR3 bases: TGCGCCAGCAGCTTGTTTCCTAGCAATCAGCCCCAGCATTTT. It specifies CASSLFPSNQPQHF.

CDR3 region: CASSSQRAYEQYF. CDR3 in DNA: TGTGCCAGCAGTTCGCAACGGGCCTACGAGCAGTACTTC. The V gene is TRBV28, the J gene TRBJ2-7; D unclear. Germline values: CDR1 MDHEN, CDR2 SYDVKM. The V and J ends lost 4 bases and 2 bases respectively, with 9 bases between them. The CDR3 is 13 residues long.

V is TRBV9 and J is TRBJ2-3; D unresolved. CDR1 is SGDLS and CDR2 is YYNGEE in the germline V gene. Trimming shortened V by 3 bases and J by 4 bases, and 12 bases separated the two germline ends. The CDR3 sequence is 14 residues long. CDR3 amino acids: CASSGTDRADTQYF. In DNA, the CDR3 is TGTGCCAGCAGCGGGACCGACCGCGCAGATACGCAGTATTTT.

This rearrangement joins TRBV11-2 to TRBJ2-1; the match to TRBD1 covers 7 bases. Trimming at V came to 2 bases and at J to 6 bases, leaving 7 bases not matched to a gene. Germline lookup yields CDR1 SGHAT and CDR2 FQNNGV. The CDR3 contains 15 residues. CDR3 in DNA: TGTGCCAGCAGCTTACAGGGACAGTTGGTCAATGAGCAGTTCTTC. Translated, it gives CASSLQGQLVNEQFF.

Only one count was recorded for this clone. The chain combines TRBV6-1 with TRBJ1-5; TRBD1 is a possible D gene (5 bases). This CDR3 spans 14 amino acids. V lost 8 bases, J lost 1 base, and 12 bases lay in between. Germline-derived CDR1 and CDR2 are MNHNS and SASEGT. The CDR3 loop reads CASLGTVSNQPQHF. In DNA form, the CDR3 reads TGTGCCAGCCTCGGGACGGTGAGCAATCAGCCCCAGCATTTT.

V and J are TRBV29-1 and TRBJ2-7, with 12 bases fitting TRBD1. The CDR3 length is 14 residues. Looked up from germline, CDR1 is SQVTM and CDR2 is ANQGSEA. V lost 5 bases and J lost 4; bases outside the gene matches: 6. DNA of the CDR3: TGCAGCGTTAGGGACAGGGGGCCTTCGTACGAGCAGTACTTC. Translated: CSVRDRGPSYEQYF.

V and J are TRBV2 and TRBJ2-7, with TRBD2 matching 13 bases. The CDR3 is made up of 19 amino acids. The junction had 16 bases not matched to a gene; V was cut back by 2 bases and J by 6 bases. Germline V gene sequence: CDR1 SNHLY, CDR2 FYNNEI. The CDR3 protein is CASSERGWTSGGRAAEQYF. The CDR3 DNA reads TGTGCCAGCAGTGAAAGGGGGTGGACTAGCGGGGGCCGAGCGGCCGAGCAGTACTTC.

This chain links TRBV6-5 with TRBJ1-2; TRBD1 matches 9 bases. The V and J ends lost 2 bases and 8 bases, in that order; junction bases with no gene match: 6. This CDR3 region has 14 residues. CDR1 and CDR2 from the germline V gene are MNHEY and SVGAGI. CDR3 DNA sequence: TGTGCCAGCAGTTACCCGGGACAGGGCGGGGGCTACACCTTC. This codes for CASSYPGQGGGYTF.

As concerns this clone: Other DNA sequences in the same sample also yield this CDR3. The CDR3 spells CASSLGAPSTDTQYF. In nucleotides, the CDR3 is TGCGCCAGCAGCTTAGGGGCACCCTCCACAGATACGCAGTATTTT. This chain uses TRBV5-1 with TRBJ2-3, with a possible D match to TRBD1 (5 bases). This CDR3 is 15 amino acids long. The germline V gene has CDR1 SGHRS and CDR2 YFSETQ. Trimming took 2 bases from V and 2 from J, leaving 12 bases between them. Combining the CDR3 with reference TRBV5-1 and TRBJ2-3 gives the whole variable domain KAGVTQTPRYLIKTRGQQVTLSCSPISGHRSVSWYQQTPGQGLQFLFEYFSETQRNKGNFPGRFSGRQFSNSRSEMNVSTLELGDSALYLCASSLGAPSTDTQYFGPGTRLTVL.

This clone was detected once. This chain connects TRBV5-1 to TRBJ1-1; no clear D. This CDR3 has 11 residues. Germline V CDR1 and CDR2: SGHRS, YFSETQ. V was cut by 2 bases and J by 7 bases, with 6 bases left in between. CDR3 region: CASSFHNEAFF. CDR3 nucleotide sequence: TGCGCCAGCAGCTTTCATAATGAAGCTTTCTTT. The variable domain in full, with the rest retrieved from reference TRBV5-1 and TRBJ1-1, is KAGVTQTPRYLIKTRGQQVTLSCSPISGHRSVSWYQQTPGQGLQFLFEYFSETQRNKGNFPGRFSGRQFSNSRSEMNVSTLELGDSALYLCASSFHNEAFFGQGTRLTVV.

The DNA for the CDR3 is TGTGCCAGCAGCTTAGAGAGGAGGCTAAGGGAGCAGTACTTC. Its translation: CASSLERRLREQYF. This rearrangement joins TRBV11-2 to TRBJ2-7; D is perhaps TRBD2 (5 bases). This CDR3 is built from 14 residues. Germline V gene data show CDR1 as SGHAT and CDR2 as FQNNGV. V gave up 0 bases and J gave up 7 bases, with 13 bases separating them.

The chain employs TRBV19 and TRBJ1-5; TRBD1 matches at 8 bases. The CDR3 runs 14 residues. Germline V gene sequence: CDR1 LNHDA, CDR2 SQIVND (reference sequence). V dropped 6 bases and J dropped 3; count of bases not matched to a gene: 4. The CDR3 region is CASRWTGNNQPQHF. CDR3 DNA sequence: TGTGCCAGTAGGTGGACAGGGAACAATCAGCCCCAGCATTTT.

The chain combines TRBV21-1 with TRBJ2-7; the D segment call TRBD1 is taken from the table without a DNA check. TRBV21-1 is labeled a pseudogene. The CDR3 consists of 20 residues. The DNA of the CDR3 is TGTGCCAGCAGCAAGTCAGGTGCTTCACCGGGACAGTGGCCCCTCTACGAGCAGTACTTC. Translating it yields CASSKSGASPGQWPLYEQYF.

The chain uses TRBV5-1 and TRBJ2-1; D remains unclear. The germline V gene encodes CDR1 SGHRS and CDR2 YFSETQ. The CDR3 sequence is 12 residues long. With 4 bases removed from V and 6 bases from J, the gap between germline ends came to 8 bases. CDR3: CASSPTSNEQFF. CDR3 sequence (DNA): TGCGCCAGCAGCCCAACGAGCAATGAGCAGTTCTTC.

The chain recombines TRBV20-1 with TRBJ2-7; D gene uncertain. The germline V and J ends were trimmed by 2 bases and 3 bases, with 5 bases remaining between them. The CDR3 has 11 residues. Germline loops: CDR1 DFQATT, CDR2 SNEGSKA (reference sequence). CDR3 DNA: TGCAGTGCTAGACCGCTCTACGAGCAGTACTTC. Translation gives CSARPLYEQYF.

CDR3 sequence reads: CASSLWGGQGKFEQYF. The CDR3 region has the DNA TGTGCCAGCAGTTTATGGGGTGGACAGGGGAAATTCGAGCAGTACTTC. The rearrangement joins TRBV27 to TRBJ2-7; 9 positions agree with TRBD1. The CDR3 totals 16 residues. The germline CDR1 and CDR2 sequences are MNHEY and SMNVEV (reference sequence). The V segment lost 1 base and the J segment 6 bases; nucleotides outside the gene matches: 10.

The V and J genes are TRBV2 and TRBJ2-7; 8 nucleotides agree with TRBD2. The CDR3 length is 15 residues. The V and J ends lost 7 bases and 5 bases, in that order; junction bases with no gene match: 13. CDR1 is SNHLY, CDR2 FYNNEI, per germline. CDR3 coding DNA: TGTGCCAGCAAGACGGGAGGGGGTTTTGGCAACGAGCAGTACTTC. Amino acids: CASKTGGGFGNEQYF.